Listed below are T cell receptor beta chains from one sample, sequenced in a study of cytomegalovirus exposure and HLA in healthy donors. The method was immunoSEQ multiplex PCR; TCRdb's version includes in-frame clones alone and lacks a portion of them. This sample has about 220,000 clones, with 80% to 85% found just once. Source material: PBMCs. These receptors all stem from a woman aged 25 to 39 in good health and CMV-seropositive. Both conserved end residues are part of each CDR3. Each record gives: J gene, D gene, V gene, clone size, CDR3 protein, CDR3 DNA. D genes are given only for firm matches. Part of the rows lack a size; the others show once, few, many or a class for expanded clones.

j_gene: TRBJ1-1
d_gene: -
v_gene: TRBV6-5
abundance: -
CDR3aa: CASTRGRRMNTEAFF
CDR3nt: TGTGCCAGCACCCGGGGGAGACGGATGAACACTGAAGCTTTCTTT

j_gene: TRBJ2-7
d_gene: -
v_gene: TRBV11-2
abundance: -
CDR3aa: CASSFPYGGSSYEQYF
CDR3nt: TGTGCCAGCAGCTTCCCTTACGGGGGTAGCTCCTACGAGCAGTACTTC

j_gene: TRBJ1-2
d_gene: -
v_gene: TRBV4-1
abundance: -
CDR3aa: CASRGGQNYGYTF
CDR3nt: TGCGCCAGCAGGGGGGGTCAGAACTATGGCTACACCTTC

j_gene: TRBJ2-7
d_gene: TRBD1
v_gene: TRBV11-1
abundance: -
CDR3aa: CASSASGQGNYEQYF
CDR3nt: TGTGCCAGCAGCGCGTCTGGACAGGGAAACTACGAGCAGTACTTC

j_gene: TRBJ1-1
d_gene: -
v_gene: TRBV10-1
abundance: -
CDR3aa: CASSENTEAFF
CDR3nt: TGCGCCAGCAGTGAGAACACTGAAGCTTTCTTT

j_gene: TRBJ2-1
d_gene: TRBD2
v_gene: TRBV2
abundance: -
CDR3aa: CASRVPGGTSGRGNEQFF
CDR3nt: TGTGCCAGCAGGGTCCCGGGTGGTACTAGCGGGAGGGGGAATGAGCAGTTCTTC

j_gene: TRBJ2-5
d_gene: -
v_gene: TRBV9
abundance: -
CDR3aa: CASSVAVLEETQYF
CDR3nt: TGTGCCAGCAGCGTAGCAGTGCTCGAAGAGACCCAGTACTTC

j_gene: TRBJ2-1
d_gene: -
v_gene: TRBV25-1
abundance: -
CDR3aa: CASSESGAGVNEQFF
CDR3nt: TGTGCCAGCAGTGAATCGGGGGCCGGGGTGAATGAGCAGTTCTTC

j_gene: TRBJ1-4
d_gene: -
v_gene: TRBV4-1
abundance: once
CDR3aa: CASSQDPGSEEKLFF
CDR3nt: TGCGCCAGCAGCCAAGACCCAGGAAGTGAAGAAAAACTGTTTTTT

j_gene: TRBJ2-1
d_gene: TRBD2
v_gene: TRBV9
abundance: -
CDR3aa: CASSGPLAGGDYNEQFF
CDR3nt: TGTGCCAGCAGCGGACCGCTTGCGGGAGGGGACTACAATGAGCAGTTCTTC

j_gene: TRBJ2-1
d_gene: -
v_gene: TRBV7-2
abundance: -
CDR3aa: CASSIQERKEQFF
CDR3nt: TGTGCCAGCAGCATCCAGGAGAGAAAAGAGCAGTTCTTC

j_gene: TRBJ2-1
d_gene: -
v_gene: TRBV5-1
abundance: -
CDR3aa: CASSLGGGLGEQFF
CDR3nt: TGCGCCAGCAGCTTGGGAGGGGGGTTAGGTGAGCAGTTCTTC

j_gene: TRBJ2-7
d_gene: TRBD1
v_gene: TRBV7-2
abundance: -
CDR3aa: CASSLGQGAYEQYF
CDR3nt: TGTGCCAGCAGCTTAGGACAGGGGGCCTACGAGCAGTACTTC

j_gene: TRBJ2-1
d_gene: TRBD2
v_gene: TRBV7-3
abundance: -
CDR3aa: CASSLNAGEENNEQFF
CDR3nt: TGTGCCAGCAGCTTAAACGCGGGAGAAGAAAACAATGAGCAGTTCTTC

j_gene: TRBJ2-5
d_gene: -
v_gene: TRBV13
abundance: -
CDR3aa: CASSSPGSEETQYF
CDR3nt: TGTGCCAGCAGCTCCCCCGGGTCCGAAGAGACCCAGTACTTC

j_gene: TRBJ1-5
d_gene: -
v_gene: TRBV25-1
abundance: -
CDR3aa: CASSEAGIDQPQHF
CDR3nt: TGTGCCAGCAGTGAAGCAGGGATTGACCAGCCCCAGCATTTT

j_gene: TRBJ2-5
d_gene: TRBD2
v_gene: TRBV28
abundance: -
CDR3aa: CASSPLSGRQTQYF
CDR3nt: TGTGCCAGCAGTCCCCTTAGCGGGAGACAGACCCAGTACTTC